This T cell receptor (beta chain) was recorded in a study of T cell changes during pregnancy in multiple sclerosis. The table came from immunoSEQ multiplex PCR; TCRdb's copy has only in-frame clones and leaves some out. The sample holds approximately 51,000 clones, 92% seen once. V trimming: 4 bases; J trimming: 7 bases; junction bases outside the gene matches: 9. CDR1 is MDHEN, CDR2 SYDVKM, per germline. CDR3 length equals 14 residues. The sequenced sample was CD4+ T cells from peripheral blood mononuclear cells, obtained after pregnancy. The chain links TRBV28 to TRBJ1-2; TRBD1 agrees at 7 bases. The clonotype was recovered from a female donor with multiple sclerosis, enrolled in a pregnancy study. The CDR3 loop reads CASSSVGGAGGYTF. CDR3 sequence (DNA): TGTGCCAGCAGTTCGGTAGGGGGCGCGGGTGGCTACACCTTC.